This paragraph reports one TCR beta chain. The specificity of this receptor is unknown. Per-nucleotide qualities are absent, and no much larger clonotype sits a single base away. Cut back by 8 bases and 2 bases, the V and J ends lie 17 bases apart. CDR1 and CDR2, looked up from the germline V gene, are SGHTA and FQGNSA. The CDR3 covers 15 residues, taking in both the cysteine and the phenylalanine. Just the 45-base CDR3 DNA is kept, in frame starting at base 1. TCRbeta CDR3 regions were amplified from genomic DNA using the immunoSEQ Assay, a bias-controlled multiplex PCR. Turning to the authors' computational methods: Within the assay, amplification of reference gene primers was used to estimate how many nucleated cells each sample contained. To quantify the absolute abundance of each unique TCRbeta CDR3 rearrangement, sequence reads were collapsed and filtered. Productive Simpson clonality was computed per sample as the square root of Simpson's diversity index over productive rearrangements. The clones in this table, taken by TCRdb from immuneACCESS, are in-frame only. Not every clone is retained; where verified, under half of the shortfall comes from an unresolved V gene, and the cause of the rest is unknown. That table furnishes V, J and clone size, whereas the DNA furnished D and trimming. The sample table lists roughly 60,000 clones, around 92% of them with a count of one. About 4.5% of the sample lies in the top ten.

Collaborating institutions collected whole blood in K2EDTA tubes following their own protocols. For TCRbeta analysis, collaborators shipped samples in one of three forms: frozen whole blood, isolated PBMCs, or DNA extracted from either of those sample types. This specimen comes from a study of blood T cell repertoires in COVID-19 (dated by TCRdb to the early 2020s). Regarding the research as a whole: Collaborator samples came from the United States, Italy and Spain and covered acute and convalescent phases of COVID-19. HLA class I and class II types, where available, came from metadata supplied by the sample provider rather than from assay-based typing. The dataset comprised deeply sampled blood TCRbeta repertoires from subjects exposed to, actively infected with, or recovered from COVID-19. Samples came from the ongoing ImmuneRACE study (first 160 participants) plus 1,254 subjects from 6 global collaborators. The repertoires were made available in a free public database intended to serve as a resource for research on the immune response to SARS-CoV-2. The prospective study material was composed of cDNA or gDNA derived from T cells, B-cell-depleted T cells, or PBMCs. The sample metadata nearly always contained a de-identified subject ID, COVID-19 status, age in years and sex. What the research found in general, with its limitations: How much clinical and demographic metadata was included differed by source and by participant, and the metadata was provided uncurated.

The TCR sequence derives from a man between 50 and 59 years old with active COVID-19. The V and J segments used are TRBV7-2 and TRBJ2-3; matching of 7 bases hints at TRBD1 as the D gene. The sequencing input was peripheral blood. The CDR3 region: CASPTSGGYTDTQYF. The DNA is as follows: TGTGCCAGCCCAACTTCAGGGGGGTACACAGATACGCAGTATTTT.